These T cell receptor beta chains were read from a single sample in a study of shared T cell receptors in the human thymus. Here immunoSEQ multiplex PCR was the method, and the copy in TCRdb shows in-frame clones only, minus some. Of 600,000 to 900,000 clones in the sample, 80% to 90% are singletons; the top ten hold more than 0.008%. These data were also reused for a study on human thymus T cells.

The sample taken for sequencing was thymocytes. These receptor sequences come from a girl in the first two years of life with a congenital heart defect. The CDR3 runs from the conserved cysteine through the conserved F or W. The order of the fields is V gene, D gene, J gene, clone size, CDR3 protein, CDR3 DNA. D genes are given only for firm matches. Clone size is given for some rows only: seen once, a few or many times, or a class if the clone is expanded.

V gene: TRBV19; D gene: TRBD1; J gene: TRBJ1-5; clone size: .; CDR3 protein: CASSAAGTGYGQPQHF; CDR3 DNA: TGTGCCAGTAGTGCAGCCGGGACAGGGTACGGTCAGCCCCAGCATTTT
V gene: TRBV5-1; D gene: .; J gene: TRBJ1-2; clone size: .; CDR3 protein: CASSAYRAFPYGYTF; CDR3 DNA: TGCGCCAGCAGCGCTTACAGGGCTTTTCCCTATGGCTACACCTTC
V gene: TRBV2; D gene: .; J gene: TRBJ1-3; clone size: .; CDR3 protein: CASMPVSGNTIYF; CDR3 DNA: TGTGCCAGCATGCCGGTCTCTGGAAACACCATATATTTT
V gene: TRBV6-5; D gene: .; J gene: TRBJ1-2; clone size: .; CDR3 protein: CASRGAEVGYTF; CDR3 DNA: TGTGCCAGCAGAGGGGCCGAGGTAGGCTACACCTTC
V gene: TRBV28; D gene: TRBD2; J gene: TRBJ2-2; clone size: .; CDR3 protein: CASSSTSGGNTGELFF; CDR3 DNA: TGTGCCAGCAGTTCCACTAGCGGGGGGAACACCGGGGAGCTGTTTTTT
V gene: TRBV5-1; D gene: .; J gene: TRBJ1-2; clone size: .; CDR3 protein: CASSLTRPLYNYGYTF; CDR3 DNA: TGCGCCAGCAGCTTGACGCGGCCCCTGTATAACTATGGCTACACCTTC
V gene: TRBV7-2; D gene: .; J gene: TRBJ2-3; clone size: .; CDR3 protein: CASSDPGTRTDTQYF; CDR3 DNA: TGTGCCAGCAGCGACCCCGGGACTCGCACAGATACGCAGTATTTT
V gene: TRBV28; D gene: .; J gene: TRBJ2-3; clone size: .; CDR3 protein: CASSLFNGQSSTDTQYF; CDR3 DNA: TGTGCCAGCAGTTTATTTAATGGACAGAGTAGCACAGATACGCAGTATTTT
V gene: TRBV5-5; D gene: TRBD1; J gene: TRBJ1-5; clone size: .; CDR3 protein: CASSLGPGQGNQPQHF; CDR3 DNA: TGTGCCAGCAGCTTGGGGCCGGGACAGGGCAATCAGCCCCAGCATTTT
V gene: TRBV15; D gene: TRBD1; J gene: TRBJ2-5; clone size: .; CDR3 protein: CATSPQTGMKTQYF; CDR3 DNA: TGTGCCACCAGCCCCCAGACAGGGATGAAGACCCAGTACTTC
V gene: TRBV11-2; D gene: TRBD1; J gene: TRBJ1-1; clone size: .; CDR3 protein: CASSLDSSGGQGDTEAFF; CDR3 DNA: TGTGCCAGCAGCTTAGATTCTTCCGGGGGACAGGGGGACACTGAAGCTTTCTTT
V gene: TRBV7-9; D gene: .; J gene: TRBJ2-7; clone size: .; CDR3 protein: CASSRSPGHRLYEQYF; CDR3 DNA: TGTGCCAGCAGCCGATCTCCGGGACACCGCCTTTACGAGCAGTACTTC
V gene: TRBV29-1; D gene: .; J gene: TRBJ1-2; clone size: .; CDR3 protein: CSVGRQSFIYGYTF; CDR3 DNA: TGCAGCGTTGGACGACAGTCTTTTATCTATGGCTACACCTTC
V gene: TRBV19; D gene: .; J gene: TRBJ1-1; clone size: .; CDR3 protein: CASTTDLNTEAFF; CDR3 DNA: TGTGCCAGTACCACGGACTTGAACACTGAAGCTTTCTTT
V gene: TRBV12-5; D gene: TRBD2; J gene: TRBJ2-5; clone size: .; CDR3 protein: CASGLLDGRLAGEKETQYF; CDR3 DNA: TGTGCTAGTGGTTTGTTAGACGGCCGACTAGCGGGGGAGAAAGAGACCCAGTACTTC
V gene: TRBV7-9; D gene: TRBD1; J gene: TRBJ2-3; clone size: .; CDR3 protein: CASSPKDRGGTDTQYF; CDR3 DNA: TGTGCCAGCAGCCCCAAGGACAGGGGGGGCACAGATACGCAGTATTTT
V gene: TRBV29-1; D gene: TRBD1; J gene: TRBJ1-1; clone size: .; CDR3 protein: CSDDRGVDTEAFF; CDR3 DNA: TGCAGCGACGACAGGGGCGTGGACACTGAAGCTTTCTTT
V gene: TRBV5-6; D gene: TRBD2; J gene: TRBJ2-5; clone size: .; CDR3 protein: CASSSGLAGPQETQYF; CDR3 DNA: TGTGCCAGCAGCTCGGGACTAGCGGGGCCCCAAGAGACCCAGTACTTC
V gene: TRBV20-1; D gene: .; J gene: TRBJ1-1; clone size: .; CDR3 protein: CSATRESEAFF; CDR3 DNA: TGCAGTGCCACCAGGGAATCTGAAGCTTTCTTT
V gene: TRBV13; D gene: .; J gene: TRBJ1-5; clone size: .; CDR3 protein: CASSLRKAESNQPQHF; CDR3 DNA: TGTGCCAGCAGCTTAAGAAAGGCGGAGAGCAATCAGCCCCAGCATTTT
V gene: TRBV13; D gene: TRBD2; J gene: TRBJ2-1; clone size: .; CDR3 protein: CASSLRLAGGCNEQFF; CDR3 DNA: TGTGCCAGCAGCCTAAGACTAGCGGGGGGGTGTAATGAGCAGTTCTTC
V gene: TRBV13; D gene: TRBD1; J gene: TRBJ1-6; clone size: .; CDR3 protein: CASSLRPDRGMSPLHF; CDR3 DNA: TGTGCCAGCAGCTTACGCCCGGACAGGGGTATGTCACCCCTCCACTTT
V gene: TRBV6-5; D gene: .; J gene: TRBJ1-3; clone size: .; CDR3 protein: CASRRVMAGNTIYF; CDR3 DNA: TGTGCCAGCAGGCGGGTAATGGCTGGAAACACCATATATTTT
V gene: TRBV5-1; D gene: .; J gene: TRBJ1-2; clone size: once; CDR3 protein: CASSFGVQGPTYGYTF; CDR3 DNA: TGCGCCAGCAGCTTTGGGGTACAGGGCCCTACCTATGGCTACACCTTC
V gene: TRBV7-2; D gene: .; J gene: TRBJ1-1; clone size: .; CDR3 protein: CASSLLGQRYTEAFF; CDR3 DNA: TGTGCCAGCAGCTTATTAGGACAGAGATACACTGAAGCTTTCTTT
V gene: TRBV9; D gene: TRBD1; J gene: TRBJ1-6; clone size: .; CDR3 protein: CASSVGPEDRVNSPLHF; CDR3 DNA: TGTGCCAGCAGCGTCGGTCCAGAGGACAGGGTCAATTCACCCCTCCACTTT
V gene: TRBV6-1; D gene: .; J gene: TRBJ1-1; clone size: .; CDR3 protein: CASSLTEAFF; CDR3 DNA: TGTGCCAGCAGCCTCACTGAAGCTTTCTTT
V gene: TRBV27; D gene: .; J gene: TRBJ1-2; clone size: .; CDR3 protein: CASSPSGYGYTF; CDR3 DNA: TGTGCCAGCAGTCCCTCGGGGTATGGCTACACCTTC
V gene: TRBV23-1; D gene: TRBD1; J gene: TRBJ1-2; clone size: .; CDR3 protein: CASSPGQGAYGYTF; CDR3 DNA: TGCGCCAGCAGTCCCGGACAGGGGGCCTATGGCTACACCTTC
V gene: TRBV6-1; D gene: .; J gene: TRBJ1-4; clone size: .; CDR3 protein: CASSEAGSTNEKLFF; CDR3 DNA: TGTGCCAGCAGTGAAGCAGGGAGTACTAATGAAAAACTGTTTTTT
V gene: TRBV5-1; D gene: .; J gene: TRBJ1-1; clone size: .; CDR3 protein: CASSSTTRGGAFF; CDR3 DNA: TGCGCCAGCAGCAGTACTACTCGTGGCGGCGCTTTCTTT
V gene: TRBV10-2; D gene: TRBD1; J gene: TRBJ2-1; clone size: .; CDR3 protein: CASMMGDRGYNEQFF; CDR3 DNA: TGCGCCAGCATGATGGGGGACAGGGGTTACAATGAGCAGTTCTTC
V gene: TRBV4-3; D gene: .; J gene: TRBJ1-2; clone size: .; CDR3 protein: CASSQEVGPGDYGYTF; CDR3 DNA: TGCGCCAGCAGCCAAGAGGTAGGGCCCGGGGACTATGGCTACACCTTC
V gene: TRBV12-5; D gene: .; J gene: TRBJ1-6; clone size: .; CDR3 protein: CASGLVYRDNSPLHF; CDR3 DNA: TGTGCTAGTGGTTTGGTCTACAGGGATAATTCACCCCTCCACTTT
V gene: TRBV27; D gene: .; J gene: TRBJ2-2; clone size: .; CDR3 protein: CASSLSLRRGKNTGELFF; CDR3 DNA: TGTGCCAGCAGTTTATCGCTCCGCAGGGGTAAGAACACCGGGGAGCTGTTTTTT
V gene: TRBV18; D gene: TRBD1; J gene: TRBJ1-2; clone size: .; CDR3 protein: CASSPGQGDGYTF; CDR3 DNA: TGTGCCAGCTCACCCGGACAGGGGGATGGCTACACCTTC
V gene: TRBV28; D gene: TRBD1; J gene: TRBJ2-6; clone size: .; CDR3 protein: CASSRHRGLAGANVLTF; CDR3 DNA: TGTGCCAGCAGCCGCCACAGGGGATTGGCGGGGGCCAACGTCCTGACTTTC
V gene: TRBV19; D gene: TRBD1; J gene: TRBJ2-7; clone size: .; CDR3 protein: CASSIAPGQGRYEQYF; CDR3 DNA: TGTGCCAGTAGTATAGCCCCGGGACAGGGGCGCTACGAGCAGTACTTC
V gene: TRBV6-4; D gene: .; J gene: TRBJ2-3; clone size: .; CDR3 protein: CASSDWANPADTQYF; CDR3 DNA: TGTGCCAGCAGTGACTGGGCTAATCCCGCAGATACGCAGTATTTT
V gene: TRBV7-9; D gene: TRBD2; J gene: TRBJ2-1; clone size: .; CDR3 protein: CASSVSGGSSYNEQFF; CDR3 DNA: TGTGCCAGCAGCGTAAGCGGGGGGAGCTCCTACAATGAGCAGTTCTTC
V gene: TRBV6-6; D gene: .; J gene: TRBJ1-1; clone size: .; CDR3 protein: CASRPGQNTEAFF; CDR3 DNA: TGTGCCAGCAGGCCGGGACAGAACACTGAAGCTTTCTTT
V gene: TRBV11-3; D gene: .; J gene: TRBJ2-5; clone size: .; CDR3 protein: CASSLGGGDETQYF; CDR3 DNA: TGTGCCAGCAGCTTAGGGGGGGGCGATGAGACCCAGTACTTC
V gene: TRBV5-1; D gene: .; J gene: TRBJ1-5; clone size: .; CDR3 protein: CASSFLPGRQIEHF; CDR3 DNA: TGCGCCAGCAGCTTCCTGCCAGGGCGGCAGATTGAGCATTTT
V gene: TRBV2; D gene: TRBD2; J gene: TRBJ2-2; clone size: .; CDR3 protein: CASSEPSGPSGNTGELFF; CDR3 DNA: TGTGCCAGCAGTGAACCTAGCGGGCCCTCGGGGAACACCGGGGAGCTGTTTTTT
V gene: TRBV4-1; D gene: TRBD1; J gene: TRBJ1-2; clone size: .; CDR3 protein: CATVGVKPGRRGRRSYGYTF; CDR3 DNA: TGCGCCACCGTCGGAGTAAAACCGGGAAGGAGGGGGCGGAGGTCCTATGGCTACACCTTC
V gene: TRBV6-4; D gene: TRBD1; J gene: TRBJ1-2; clone size: .; CDR3 protein: CASRAQGAPTYGYTF; CDR3 DNA: TGTGCCAGCCGGGCACAGGGGGCCCCCACCTATGGCTACACCTTC
V gene: TRBV4-3; D gene: TRBD2; J gene: TRBJ2-1; clone size: .; CDR3 protein: CASSLRGGVENEQFF; CDR3 DNA: TGCGCCAGCAGCCTACGCGGGGGAGTCGAGAATGAGCAGTTCTTC
V gene: TRBV7-6; D gene: TRBD1; J gene: TRBJ2-3; clone size: .; CDR3 protein: CASSLLRGQEYTQYF; CDR3 DNA: TGTGCCAGCAGCTTACTCAGGGGGCAAGAATATACGCAGTATTTT
V gene: TRBV6-5; D gene: .; J gene: TRBJ2-1; clone size: .; CDR3 protein: CASSYSNPGEQFF; CDR3 DNA: TGTGCCAGCAGTTACTCCAACCCGGGTGAGCAGTTCTTC
V gene: TRBV9; D gene: TRBD1; J gene: TRBJ2-7; clone size: .; CDR3 protein: CASSTRQGREQYF; CDR3 DNA: TGTGCCAGCAGCACCCGACAGGGGAGGGAGCAGTACTTC
V gene: TRBV10-3; D gene: .; J gene: TRBJ2-2; clone size: once; CDR3 protein: CAIYDTMNTGELFF; CDR3 DNA: TGTGCCATCTACGACACGATGAACACCGGGGAGCTGTTTTTT
V gene: TRBV4-1; D gene: TRBD2; J gene: TRBJ2-7; clone size: .; CDR3 protein: CASSQDTPGGASYEQYF; CDR3 DNA: TGCGCCAGCAGCCAAGATACTCCGGGGGGGGCCAGCTACGAGCAGTACTTC
V gene: TRBV6-5; D gene: TRBD1; J gene: TRBJ1-5; clone size: .; CDR3 protein: CASSYSGGVHQPQHF; CDR3 DNA: TGTGCCAGCAGTTACTCAGGGGGCGTTCATCAGCCCCAGCATTTT
V gene: TRBV14; D gene: .; J gene: TRBJ2-2; clone size: .; CDR3 protein: CASSHDQWTGELFF; CDR3 DNA: TGTGCCAGCAGCCATGATCAGTGGACCGGGGAGCTGTTTTTT
V gene: TRBV27; D gene: .; J gene: TRBJ1-5; clone size: .; CDR3 protein: CASSSFPRGGSNQPQHF; CDR3 DNA: TGTGCCAGCAGTTCCTTCCCGCGGGGCGGGAGCAATCAGCCCCAGCATTTT
V gene: TRBV5-1; D gene: TRBD1; J gene: TRBJ1-5; clone size: .; CDR3 protein: CASSLGQGDRGNQPQHF; CDR3 DNA: TGCGCCAGCAGCTTGGGACAGGGGGATCGGGGCAATCAGCCCCAGCATTTT
V gene: TRBV6-1; D gene: .; J gene: TRBJ2-5; clone size: .; CDR3 protein: CASSEARETQYF; CDR3 DNA: TGTGCCAGCAGTGAAGCCAGAGAGACCCAGTACTTC